This T cell receptor (beta chain) derives from a study of metastatic and nonmetastatic thyroid tumors. Ahead of thyroid surgery, no patient had received treatment of any kind. The CDR3 loop spans 11 amino acids. V was pared by 6 bases and J by 15 bases, with 14 bases between. Germline CDR1 reads LGHNT; CDR2 reads FRNRAP. MiXCR re-clonotyped the PCR reads for TCRdb. The data hold about 56,000 clones, with roughly 29% observed a single time. Sequencing was carried out using blood. The V and J genes are TRBV12-5 and TRBJ1-4; D is unclear. The sequence came from a female donor with papillary thyroid cancer or a benign thyroid nodule (not recorded which). Some clones in this sample may be carry-over from other donors' samples. The CDR3 region is CASGIGRFMFF. The CDR3 coding sequence is TGTGCTAGTGGGATCGGGAGGTTCATGTTTTTT.